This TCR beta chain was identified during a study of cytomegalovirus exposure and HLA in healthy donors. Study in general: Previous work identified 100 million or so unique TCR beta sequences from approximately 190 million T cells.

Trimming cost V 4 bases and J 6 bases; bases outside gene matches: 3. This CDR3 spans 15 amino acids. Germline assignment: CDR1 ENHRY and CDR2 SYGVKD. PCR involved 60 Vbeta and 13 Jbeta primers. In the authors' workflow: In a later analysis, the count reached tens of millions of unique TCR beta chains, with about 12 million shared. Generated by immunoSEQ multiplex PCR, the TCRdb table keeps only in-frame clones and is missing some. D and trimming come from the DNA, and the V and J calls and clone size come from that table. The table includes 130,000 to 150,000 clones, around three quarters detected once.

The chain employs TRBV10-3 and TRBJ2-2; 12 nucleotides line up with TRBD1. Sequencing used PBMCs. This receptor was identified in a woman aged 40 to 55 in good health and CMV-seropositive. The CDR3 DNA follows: TGTGCCATCAGTGGGGGACAGGGGGCGTCCGGGGAGCTGTTTTTT. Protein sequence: CAISGGQGASGELFF.